A single sample gave rise to the 26 T cell receptor beta chains below, sequenced in a study of T cells expressing NK-cell markers. Each CDR3 protein gets one entry in TCRdb, which reprocessed the 5' RACE reads and gives no DNA. The specimen's table records about 460,000 distinct CDR3 sequences. Specimen: blood T cells: a sorted CD56 or NKG2C T cell subset, CD4+ or CD8+ T cells, or bulk PBMC T cells (not recorded which). These receptors were obtained from a woman aged 50 to 65 in good health.

The chain links TRBV27 to TRBJ2-6; TCRdb selects TRBD1, and the lack of DNA leaves this call unchecked. CDR1 MNHEY and CDR2 SMNVEV come from the germline V gene (reference sequence). The CDR3 consists of 16 residues. The CDR3 protein is CASSLEGVAGANVLTF.

The chain combines TRBV12-3 or TRBV12-4 with TRBJ2-1. This CDR3 region has 12 residues. The CDR3 region is CASSLVFDEQFF.

The chain joins TRBV5-1 to TRBJ2-3; TCRdb picks TRBD2, but there is no DNA to check that call. Germline V gene data show CDR1 as SGHRS and CDR2 as YFSETQ. This CDR3 has 16 amino acids. CDR3 sequence: CASSRAGTSGEDTQYF.

V and J are TRBV5-1 and TRBJ2-6. CDR3 length: 19 amino acids. The germline gives CDR1 SGHRS, CDR2 YFSETQ. CDR3 amino acids: CASSLSVTTSFSGANVLTF.

This chain links TRBV6-4 with TRBJ2-1; the TRBD1 assignment by TCRdb is unverifiable without DNA. This CDR3 is 17 amino acids long. The germline gives CDR1 MRHNA, CDR2 SNTAGT. The CDR3 sequence: CASSDSLRRAAYNEQFF.

The rearrangement uses TRBV2 and TRBJ1-5; no DNA is available, so the TRBD1 call from TCRdb remains unchecked. The germline gives CDR1 SNHLY, CDR2 FYNNEI. The CDR3 extends over 14 amino acids. CDR3 sequence reads: CASGGAGIGQPQHF.

The chain joins TRBV5-5 to TRBJ1-1; lacking DNA, the TRBD1 call made by TCRdb goes unchecked. The germline V gene encodes CDR1 SGHKS and CDR2 YYEKEE (reference sequence). This CDR3 spans 15 amino acids. The CDR3 here is CASSLGTAVNTEAFF.

The chain joins TRBV18 to TRBJ2-1. The V gene's germline CDR1 is KGHSH and CDR2 LQKENI. The CDR3 runs 13 residues. The CDR3 protein is CASSPTGLDEQFF.

V usage is TRBV2 and J usage is TRBJ2-3. This CDR3 has 15 amino acids. Per the germline V gene, CDR1 is SNHLY and CDR2 is FYNNEI. Here the CDR3 reads CASSVTRLSTDTQYF.

The chain couples TRBV20-1 to TRBJ1-1; TCRdb designates TRBD1, a call that cannot be tested without DNA. The CDR3 sequence is 15 residues long. CDR1 is DFQATT, CDR2 SNEGSKA, per germline (reference sequence). CDR3: CSARVPGGMNTEAFF.

V and J are TRBV5-1 and TRBJ2-5; TCRdb reports TRBD1, a call that lacks DNA to check it against. The CDR3 consists of 16 residues. Per germline, CDR1 SGHRS and CDR2 YFSETQ. CDR3 amino acids: CASSKAGRVGQETQYF.

The rearrangement joins TRBV18 to TRBJ2-7; lacking DNA, the TRBD2 call made by TCRdb goes unchecked. The CDR3 spans 13 residues. Germline V gene lookup returns CDR1 KGHSH and CDR2 LQKENI. This CDR3 is CASSPKLEGEQYF.

The chain is built from TRBV7-3 and TRBJ2-3; without DNA, the TCRdb call of TRBD1 cannot be checked. The CDR3 runs 14 residues. CDR1 SGHTA and CDR2 FQGTGA come from the germline V gene. The CDR3: CASSPGQQGDTQYF.

This rearrangement joins TRBV10-1 to TRBJ2-2. Germline lookup yields CDR1 WNHNN and CDR2 SYGVQD (reference sequence). The CDR3 has 14 residues. The chain's CDR3 is CASREISLTGELFF.

The chain couples TRBV10-3 to TRBJ1-1; TCRdb returns TRBD1, unconfirmable since there is no DNA. Germline lookup yields CDR1 ENHRY and CDR2 SYGVKD. CDR3 length: 14 residues. The CDR3 spells CAIRPGQGLTEAFF.

This rearrangement joins TRBV11-3 to TRBJ2-1; the TCRdb D gene call, TRBD1, has no DNA to confirm it. Germline V gene sequence: CDR1 SGHNT, CDR2 YENEEA. This CDR3 has 13 amino acids. The CDR3 reads CASRSGTGDEQFF.

The chain combines TRBV28 with TRBJ1-1; TCRdb proposes TRBD1, but this gene call is untestable without DNA. Germline V gene data show CDR1 as MDHEN and CDR2 as SYDVKM. The CDR3 runs 15 residues. The CDR3 spells CASSKVQGMNTEAFF.

The J gene is TRBJ2-6, the V gene TRBV5-1. The CDR3 has 17 residues. Germline-derived CDR1 and CDR2 are SGHRS and YFSETQ. The CDR3 is CASSLWTGSSGANVLTF.

The chain combines TRBV10-2 with TRBJ2-2; TCRdb returns TRBD2, unconfirmable since there is no DNA. The CDR3 covers 13 residues. Germline-derived CDR1 and CDR2 are WSHSY and SAAADI. The CDR3 here is CAQREGLGGELFF.

The chain recombines TRBV6-1 with TRBJ1-2. The germline V gene has CDR1 MNHNS and CDR2 SASEGT. There are 14 residues in the CDR3. This CDR3 is CASSEDPRVYGYTF.

V is TRBV5-1 and J is TRBJ2-3; TCRdb's D call of TRBD2 is untestable without DNA. The CDR3 runs 18 residues. From germline, CDR1 is SGHRS and CDR2 YFSETQ. The CDR3 loop is CASSAPTSGRAPRDTQYF.

The chain links TRBV7-9 to TRBJ1-5. The CDR3 loop spans 14 amino acids. CDR1 SEHNR and CDR2 FQNEAQ come from the germline V gene (reference sequence). The CDR3 here is CASSLDSGDQPQHF. Based on the CDR3 plus reference TRBV7-9 and TRBJ1-5, the full variable domain is DTGVSQNPRHKITKRGQNVTFRCDPISEHNRLYWYRQTLGQGPEFLTYFQNEAQLEKSRLLSDRFSAERPKGSFSTLEIQRTEQGDSAMYLCASSLDSGDQPQHFGDGTRLSIL.

This CDR3 reads CASTQRPLIYGYTF. The chain recombines TRBV10-2 with TRBJ1-2. Germline CDR1 reads WSHSY; CDR2 reads SAAADI. The CDR3 runs 14 residues.

V and J are TRBV20-1 and TRBJ2-3; TCRdb proposes TRBD1, but this gene call is untestable without DNA. There are 14 residues in the CDR3. The germline V gene has CDR1 DFQATT and CDR2 SNEGSKA (reference sequence). The CDR3 is CSARTGGIGDTQYF.

The chain links TRBV12-3 or TRBV12-4 to TRBJ1-2; the D call from TCRdb, TRBD1, cannot be confirmed without DNA. This CDR3 is 14 amino acids long. CDR3 sequence: CASRPTGYNYGYTF.

The chain is built from TRBV5-1 and TRBJ2-7; the TCRdb call, TRBD1, lacks DNA for checking. CDR3 length: 15 residues. In germline, CDR1 is SGHRS, CDR2 YFSETQ. CDR3 loop: CASSLIGTEGIEQYF.